Listed here are 6 T cell receptor beta chains from one sample, sequenced in a study of T cell responses to AZD1222 COVID-19 vaccine. Profiling relied on immunoSEQ multiplex PCR, and the TCRdb table lists in-frame clones only, not all of them. The table shows under 150,000 clones, with about 91% occurring only once. This sample comprised peripheral blood, obtained 28 days after the second AZD1222 dose. All receptors come from an adult who received the AZD1222 COVID-19 vaccine.

The genes are TRBV28 and TRBJ2-5; weak D call: TRBD1 (6 bases). Trimming shortened V by 5 bases and J by 1 base, and 14 bases separated the two germline ends. The germline CDR1 and CDR2 sequences are MDHEN and SYDVKM. CDR3 length: 15 residues. DNA for the CDR3: TGTGCCAGCAGTCCCCGGGCAGGGGTCCAAGAGACCCAGTACTTC. This codes for CASSPRAGVQETQYF.

The chain carries TRBV6-5 and TRBJ1-5, with D maybe TRBD1 (6 bases). Trimming removed 9 bases from V and 0 bases from J, with 12 bases in between. Germline CDR1 MNHEY, CDR2 SVGAGI. The CDR3 covers 14 residues. The CDR3, as DNA: TGTGCCAGGCCCCGGGACAATAGCAATCAGCCCCAGCATTTT. Encoded protein: CARPRDNSNQPQHF.

The chain links TRBV5-5 to TRBJ2-7; D might be TRBD2 (5 bases). Trimming removed 4 bases from V and 4 bases from J, with 15 bases in between. The germline V gene encodes CDR1 SGHKS and CDR2 YYEKEE (reference sequence). CDR3 length equals 14 residues. The chain's CDR3 is CASSPPGSGYEQYF. The CDR3 DNA follows: TGTGCCAGCAGCCCTCCGGGAAGTGGATACGAGCAGTACTTC.

This clone was seen just once. The chain links TRBV12-3 or TRBV12-4 to TRBJ1-2; D uncertain. Deletions cut 6 bases from V and 4 bases from J, with 9 bases between. This CDR3 comprises 12 residues. The CDR3 bases are TGTGCCAGCAGCCTGGGCGCCTATGGCTACACCTTC. Translation gives CASSLGAYGYTF.

This chain links TRBV9 with TRBJ1-4; perhaps TRBD1 as D (6 bases). Trimming left V 3 bases short and J 1 base short, with 10 bases between. The CDR3 consists of 15 residues. Germline assignment: CDR1 SGDLS and CDR2 YYNGEE. CDR3 DNA sequence: TGTGCCAGCAGCGGCGAACAGGGAACTAATGAAAAACTGTTTTTT. Translated: CASSGEQGTNEKLFF.

This sequence joins TRBV4-3 and TRBJ1-6; unclear D gene. The CDR3 runs 15 residues. The V end was cut by 0 bases, the J end by 10 bases, with 13 bases between. CDR1 and CDR2 from the germline V gene are LGHNA and YSLEER. The CDR3 bases are TGCGCCAGCAGCCAAGATTACGATTTCAGCTCACCCCTCCACTTT. It translates to CASSQDYDFSSPLHF.